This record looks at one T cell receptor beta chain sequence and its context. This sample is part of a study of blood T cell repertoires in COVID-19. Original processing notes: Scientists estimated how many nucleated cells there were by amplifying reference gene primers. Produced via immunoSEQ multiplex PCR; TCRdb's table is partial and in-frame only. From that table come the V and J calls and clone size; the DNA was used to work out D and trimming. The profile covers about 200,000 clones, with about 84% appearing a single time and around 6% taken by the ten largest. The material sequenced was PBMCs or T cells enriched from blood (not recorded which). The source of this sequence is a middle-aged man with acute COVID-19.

This CDR3 reads CASSRRLAGGPGELFF. CDR3 nucleotides: TGTGCCAGCAGCCGAAGACTAGCGGGAGGCCCCGGGGAGCTGTTTTTT. V usage is TRBV28 and J usage is TRBJ2-2, with TRBD2 matching 13 bases. This CDR3 contains 16 residues. Germline V gene lookup returns CDR1 MDHEN and CDR2 SYDVKM. Trimming at V came to 6 bases and at J to 6 bases, leaving 7 bases not matched to a gene.